This is a list of T cell receptor beta chains from one sample in a study of shared clonotypes between healthy human individuals. Data came from immunoSEQ multiplex PCR; TCRdb stores just in-frame clones and leaves some out. The sample records around 2,000,000 clones, about 95% being singletons. Material for sequencing was naive CD8+ T cells sorted from blood. These TCRs come from a man aged 18 to 35 in good health. The CDR3 runs from the conserved cysteine through the conserved F or W. The D gene is left open where the match is weak.

D gene	V gene	J gene	CDR3 protein	CDR3 DNA
TRBD1	TRBV2	TRBJ1-6	CASSADGQGSPLHF	TGTGCCAGCAGTGCTGACGGACAGGGTTCACCCCTCCACTTT
NA	TRBV9	TRBJ2-3	CASSVSQATDTQYF	TGTGCCAGCAGCGTGAGTCAGGCCACAGATACGCAGTATTTT
NA	TRBV27	TRBJ1-1	CASSLFRQATEAFF	TGTGCCAGCAGTTTATTTAGACAGGCCACTGAAGCTTTCTTT
TRBD1	TRBV6-6	TRBJ2-7	CASSPRDRAYEQYF	TGTGCCAGCAGTCCCCGGGACAGGGCTTACGAGCAGTACTTC
NA	TRBV19	TRBJ2-7	CASSITSLYEQYF	TGTGCCAGTAGTATAACGTCGCTCTACGAGCAGTACTTC
TRBD2	TRBV5-1	TRBJ2-3	CASSFRLAGSTDTQYF	TGCGCCAGCAGCTTTCGACTAGCGGGAAGCACAGATACGCAGTATTTT
NA	TRBV7-9	TRBJ2-1	CASSLGRGGYNEQFF	TGTGCCAGCAGCTTGGGTAGGGGAGGCTACAATGAGCAGTTCTTC
TRBD2	TRBV27	TRBJ2-7	CASSNTGTSGGYEQYF	TGTGCCAGCAGTAATACAGGGACTAGCGGGGGCTACGAGCAGTACTTC
NA	TRBV9	TRBJ1-3	CASSPYTGNTIYF	TGTGCCAGCAGCCCGTATACTGGAAACACCATATATTTT
NA	TRBV9	TRBJ2-7	CASSVDGGFSYEQYF	TGTGCCAGCAGCGTAGACGGGGGCTTCTCCTACGAGCAGTACTTC
TRBD1	TRBV7-6	TRBJ1-4	CASSAGQGTNEKLFF	TGTGCCAGCAGCGCTGGACAGGGAACTAATGAAAAACTGTTTTTT